The present T cell receptor beta chain was sequenced within a study of blood T cell repertoires in COVID-19 (dated by TCRdb to 2019 to 2021). Regarding the complete study: Samples from collaborators originated in the United States, Italy and Spain and spanned both the acute and convalescent phases of COVID-19. The prospective study material was composed of cDNA or gDNA derived from T cells, B-cell-depleted T cells, or PBMCs. The dataset comprised deeply sampled blood TCRbeta repertoires from subjects exposed to, actively infected with, or recovered from COVID-19. The repertoires were made available in a free public database intended to serve as a resource for research on the immune response to SARS-CoV-2. Samples came from the ongoing ImmuneRACE study (first 160 participants) plus 1,254 subjects from 6 global collaborators. Nearly every sample came with metadata listing a de-identified subject ID, COVID-19 status, age in years and sex. Where HLA class I and class II types were available, the types were taken from metadata supplied by the sample provider, not from assay-based typing. The research as a whole found: The quantity of clinical and demographic metadata differed by source and by participant and was supplied without curation.

V is trimmed back by 0 bases and J by 6 bases, and the junction contains 6 bases that no gene match accounts for. CDR1 and CDR2 are read off the germline V gene as SGHRS and YFSETQ. The CDR3 contains 17 residues, cysteine and phenylalanine counted. Only the CDR3 portion is preserved as DNA: 51 bases, with reading frame beginning at the first base. A note on this clone: Its antigen is not yet known. No base-level quality is on record; no much larger clone is a single base apart.

TCRbeta CDR3 regions were amplified from genomic DNA using the immunoSEQ Assay, a bias-controlled multiplex PCR. The source study handled its data this way. The number of nucleated cells in each sample was estimated from the amplification of reference gene primers within the assay. To quantify the absolute abundance of each unique TCRbeta CDR3 rearrangement, sequence reads were collapsed and filtered. For each sample, productive Simpson clonality was calculated as the square root of Simpson's diversity index across productive rearrangements. Sourced from immuneACCESS, this table was stored by TCRdb with only in-frame sequences that have V and J called. A share of the clones is absent; for the studies checked, an unresolved V gene accounts for under half, and the remainder has no known explanation. V, J and clone size were drawn from that table, and D and trimming were deduced from the DNA. This sample holds roughly 160,000 clones; around 82% were observed only once. 9.5% to 13% of the sample goes to the ten largest clones.

Each collaborating institution followed its own protocols to collect whole blood in K2EDTA tubes. Collaborator samples were shipped for TCRbeta analysis as frozen whole blood, isolated PBMCs, or DNA extracted from either sample type. The TCR was taken from a man between 70 and 80 years old with active or convalescent COVID-19. The sequenced material came from peripheral blood. The rearrangement combines TRBV5-1 with TRBJ2-1, and TRBD2 aligns with 13 junction nucleotides. The CDR3 protein is CASSLGGLAGRSNEQFF. The DNA is TGCGCCAGCAGCTTGGGGGGACTAGCGGGACGTAGCAATGAGCAGTTCTTC. When the CDR3 is completed using the reference TRBV5-1 and TRBJ2-1 genes on either side, the full variable domain is KAGVTQTPRYLIKTRGQQVTLSCSPISGHRSVSWYQQTPGQGLQFLFEYFSETQRNKGNFPGRFSGRQFSNSRSEMNVSTLELGDSALYLCASSLGGLAGRSNEQFFGPGTRLTVL.